Listed here are 20 T cell receptor beta chains from one sample, sequenced in a study of T cells after yellow fever vaccination. TCRdb called the 5' RACE reads again in MiXCR, with one record for every CDR3 protein. The data contain hundreds of thousands of distinct CDR3 sequences, roughly an eighth of them singletons. The source material was PBMCs, sampled on the day of the yellow fever booster vaccination. Receptors originate from a man aged 25 to 40 who received the YFV17D yellow fever vaccine.

This clonotype was counted a few times. V usage is TRBV12-3 or TRBV12-4 and J usage is TRBJ2-1, with 10 nucleotides matching TRBD2. Losses at the gene ends were 6 bases for V and 5 bases for J; bases not matched to a gene: 7. The CDR3 extends over 15 amino acids. CDR3 bases: TGTGCCAGCAGAAGATCTAGCGGGAGAGACAATGAGCAGTTCTTC. It translates to CASRRSSGRDNEQFF.

In this sample, this clonotype turned up a few times. The chain has TRBV7-2 and TRBJ2-1, with 7 bases that match TRBD1. Trimming at V came to 5 bases and at J to 5 bases, leaving 6 bases not matched to a gene. This CDR3 comprises 14 residues. Looked up from germline, CDR1 is SGHTA and CDR2 is FQGNSA. The CDR3 sequence is CASSRWTGNNEQFF. DNA for the CDR3: TGTGCCAGCAGCCGGTGGACAGGAAACAATGAGCAGTTCTTC.

This clonotype was seen more than once but under ten times. V is TRBV4-1 and J is TRBJ2-2, with TRBD2 matching over 13 bases. The germline gives CDR1 MGHRA, CDR2 YSYEKL. Trimming removed 1 base from V and 4 bases from J; junction bases left unmatched: 6. The CDR3 extends over 18 amino acids. The DNA for the CDR3 is TGCGCCAGCAGCCAAGGAGGACTAGCGGGAGTGGGCACCGGGGAGCTGTTTTTT. Translating it yields CASSQGGLAGVGTGELFF.

This clonotype was recorded a few times. This rearrangement joins TRBV29-1 to TRBJ2-6; the D gene is possibly TRBD1 (5 bases). Germline V CDR1 and CDR2: SQVTM, ANQGSEA. Deletions cut 3 bases from V and 1 base from J, with 7 bases between. This CDR3 is 14 amino acids long. CDR3: CSVDSGSGANVLTF. The CDR3 region has the DNA TGCAGCGTTGACTCAGGGTCTGGGGCCAACGTCCTGACTTTC.

This chain links TRBV6-2 or TRBV6-3 with TRBJ2-1; 9 bases are a match to TRBD2. V was pared by 8 bases and J by 3 bases, with 5 bases of the junction left unmatched. The CDR3 has 14 amino acids. CDR1 is MNHEY and CDR2 is SVGEGT in the germline V gene. The CDR3 loop reads CASCSGRNYNEQFF. The CDR3 DNA reads as TGTGCCAGCTGTAGCGGGAGAAACTACAATGAGCAGTTCTTC.

A word on this clonotype: The junction does not match germline at one end; this may be a read error. The CDR3 reads CSAQGVNTGEPFF. The CDR3 DNA reads as TGCAGCGCACAGGGAGTGAATACCGGGGAGCCGTTTTTT. The rearrangement uses TRBV29-1 and TRBJ2-2, with D perhaps TRBD1 (6 bases). Germline CDR1 is SQVTM and CDR2 is ANQGSEA. The CDR3 totals 13 residues.

This clonotype was observed many times. This chain uses TRBV5-1 with TRBJ2-4; D remains unclear. The ends were cut back, 1 base at V and 0 bases at J, with 8 bases in the middle. Germline assignment: CDR1 SGHRS and CDR2 YFSETQ. This CDR3 region has 15 residues. Written as DNA, the CDR3 is TGCGCCAGCAGCTTGAACCCTCAAGCCAAAAACATTCAGTACTTC. This codes for CASSLNPQAKNIQYF.

There are a few counts of this clonotype. V usage is TRBV7-9 and J usage is TRBJ2-5; the match to TRBD1 covers 8 bases. Germline-derived CDR1 and CDR2 are SEHNR and FQNEAQ (reference sequence). V shed 5 bases and J 5 bases; nucleotides not matched to a gene: 7. This CDR3 is 14 amino acids long. CDR3 sequence: CASSVTGAAETQYF. The CDR3 DNA follows: TGTGCCAGCAGCGTGACAGGGGCAGCGGAGACCCAGTACTTC.

Only a few counts were recorded for this clonotype. The chain employs TRBV3-1 and TRBJ2-5, with D tentatively TRBD2 (5 bases). The CDR3 contains 14 residues. Germline-derived CDR1 and CDR2 are LGHDT and YNNKEL (reference sequence). The V end was cut by 2 bases, the J end by 5 bases, with 12 bases between. CDR3 nucleotide sequence: TGTGCCAGCAGCCAAACTACTTCGGGGGAGACCCAGTACTTC. Translation: CASSQTTSGETQYF.

V is TRBV18 and J is TRBJ1-1; D is perhaps TRBD1 (5 bases). Germline-derived CDR1 and CDR2 are KGHSH and LQKENI. The CDR3 loop spans 14 amino acids. The ends were cut back, 3 bases at V and 5 bases at J, with 13 bases in the middle. CDR3 in amino acids: CASSPGLGGTEAFF. CDR3 nucleotides: TGTGCCAGCTCACCCGGGTTGGGGGGTACTGAAGCTTTCTTT. The whole variable domain, filled in from reference TRBV18 and TRBJ1-1, reads NAGVMQNPRHLVRRRGQEARLRCSPMKGHSHVYWYRQLPEEGLKFMVYLQKENIIDESGMPKERFSAEFPKEGPSILRIQQVVRGDSAAYFCASSPGLGGTEAFFGQGTRLTVV.

The chain uses TRBV10-3 and TRBJ2-7; D perhaps matches TRBD1 (5 bases). CDR3 length: 12 amino acids. Looked up from germline, CDR1 is ENHRY and CDR2 is SYGVKD. Trimming took 3 bases from V and 6 from J, leaving 9 bases between them. In nucleotides, the CDR3 is TGTGCCATCAGTGACCTCAGGGTCGAGCAGTACTTC. This gives the protein CAISDLRVEQYF.

The chain recombines TRBV9 with TRBJ2-7; no definite D call. Germline V CDR1 and CDR2: SGDLS, YYNGEE. V was clipped by 4 bases and J by 4 bases, with 15 bases between them. This CDR3 spans 14 amino acids. CDR3 sequence reads: CASSPVQDPYEQYF. DNA for the CDR3: TGTGCCAGCAGCCCAGTGCAGGACCCGTACGAGCAGTACTTC.

The V call is TRBV19, the J call TRBJ2-6; D is tentatively TRBD1 or TRBD2 (5 bases each). There are 16 residues in the CDR3. V shed 3 bases and J shed 0 bases, with 9 bases lying between them. Germline V gives CDR1 LNHDA, CDR2 SQIVND (reference sequence). The CDR3 region is CASSIGTSSGANVLTF. The CDR3 DNA reads as TGTGCCAGTAGTATCGGGACGAGCTCTGGGGCCAACGTCCTGACTTTC.

This clonotype was seen a few times. The chain is built from TRBV29-1 and TRBJ1-5; D is unclear. Germline loops: CDR1 SQVTM, CDR2 ANQGSEA. Trimming took 6 bases from V and 7 from J, leaving 7 bases between them. The CDR3 loop spans 10 amino acids. The CDR3 DNA sequence: TGCAGCGTAGGACTCCAGCCCCAGCATTTT. Translated: CSVGLQPQHF.

This clonotype came up a few times. The V and J genes are TRBV20-1 and TRBJ2-7, with 7 bases that match TRBD2. Germline assignment: CDR1 DFQATT and CDR2 SNEGSKA (reference sequence). Trimming cost V 6 bases and J 1 base; bases outside gene matches: 9. The CDR3 sequence is 14 residues long. The CDR3 DNA is TGCAGTGCCTGCCGGGCTAGCGGTTCCTACGAGCAGTACTTC. Protein: CSACRASGSYEQYF.

There are a few counts of this clonotype. The chain carries TRBV9 and TRBJ2-5; D is possibly TRBD1 (6 bases). CDR1 and CDR2 (germline): SGDLS, YYNGEE. The V end lost 4 bases, the J end lost 4 bases, and 14 bases lay between the germline ends. This CDR3 is built from 14 residues. The CDR3 DNA reads as TGTGCCAGCAGCATTCAGGGGATAGCAGAGACCCAGTACTTC. Translating gives CASSIQGIAETQYF. Together with reference TRBV9 and TRBJ2-5, the CDR3 gives the full variable domain: DSGVTQTPKHLITATGQRVTLRCSPRSGDLSVYWYQQSLDQGLQFLIQYYNGEERAKGNILERFSAQQFPDLHSELNLSSLELGDSALYFCASSIQGIAETQYFGPGTRLLVL.

This clonotype was seen a handful of times. The chain recombines TRBV7-2 with TRBJ1-2, with a tentative D call TRBD1 (6 bases). The CDR3 has 13 amino acids. The V end lost 3 bases, the J end lost 10 bases, and 15 bases lay between the germline ends. The V gene's germline CDR1 is SGHTA and CDR2 FQGNSA. Here the CDR3 reads CASSLETGEVYTF. CDR3 coding DNA: TGTGCCAGCAGCTTGGAGACAGGAGAGGTCTACACCTTC.

The chain has TRBV6-5 and TRBJ2-4, with D tentatively TRBD1 (6 bases). This CDR3 has 15 residues. V was shortened by 4 bases and J by 1 base, with 11 bases between the two germline ends. Germline V gene data show CDR1 as MNHEY and CDR2 as SVGAGI. CDR3 loop: CASSSGVSAKNIQYF. CDR3 DNA: TGTGCCAGCAGTTCAGGGGTTTCTGCCAAAAACATTCAGTACTTC.

This clonotype was observed a few times. The chain employs TRBV9 and TRBJ2-7; possibly TRBD2 for D (6 bases). The CDR3 consists of 14 residues. V was pared by 0 bases and J by 1 base, with 8 bases between. The germline CDR1 and CDR2 sequences are SGDLS and YYNGEE. The CDR3 here is CASSVVADSYEQYF. The CDR3 DNA sequence: TGTGCCAGCAGCGTAGTAGCGGATTCCTACGAGCAGTACTTC.

This clonotype was seen more than once but under ten times. The CDR3 loop is CASSFGIYGYTF. CDR3 nucleotides: TGTGCCAGCAGTTTCGGCATCTATGGCTACACCTTC. The chain has TRBV12-3 or TRBV12-4 and TRBJ1-2; D not resolved. The ends were cut back, 3 bases at V and 4 bases at J, with 6 bases in the middle. The CDR3 runs to 12 residues.